This TCR beta chain was sequenced for a study of technical replicates of blood from four donors. Only in-frame clones appear in the TCRdb table, and some are missing; sequencing was by immunoSEQ multiplex PCR. Counted here are about 79,000 clones, roughly 94% occurring once; the ten biggest clones make up under 0.3%. This clone was recorded only once. The CDR3 spans 15 residues. The germline CDR1 and CDR2 sequences are SGHNT and YYREEE (reference sequence). After removal of 2 bases from V and 2 bases from J, the junction contained 5 bases not matched to a gene. The chain links TRBV5-4 to TRBJ2-7; 9 bases fit TRBD2. Sequencing was performed on T cells isolated from PBMCs. The clonotype was recovered from a human donor in good health. The CDR3 bases are TGTGCCAGCAGCTTTGGACTAGCGTCGACCTACGAGCAGTACTTC. As protein: CASSFGLASTYEQYF.